Each of the 32 T cell receptor beta chains below was sequenced from the same sample in a study of blood T cell repertoires in COVID-19. Here immunoSEQ multiplex PCR was the method, and the copy in TCRdb shows in-frame clones only, minus some. The table includes some 100,000 clones, approximately 89% detected once. The sample taken for sequencing was peripheral blood. Receptor source: a man aged 50-59 years with active COVID-19.

The V gene is TRBV6-1, the J gene TRBJ1-1; 8 nucleotides line up with TRBD1. Germline V gene sequence: CDR1 MNHNS, CDR2 SASEGT. The CDR3 has 15 amino acids. V trimming: 2 bases; J trimming: 5 bases; junction bases outside the gene matches: 7. This chain's CDR3 is CASSEQARGRTEAFF. CDR3 bases: TGTGCCAGCAGTGAACAGGCCAGGGGGCGAACTGAAGCTTTCTTT.

Only one count was recorded for this clone. The chain uses TRBV2 and TRBJ2-6; 11 bases line up with TRBD1. This CDR3 spans 16 amino acids. The V segment lost 11 bases and the J segment 0 bases; nucleotides outside the gene matches: 6. Germline CDR1 is SNHLY and CDR2 is FYNNEI. The CDR3 sequence is CAGGQGASSGANVLTF. CDR3 nucleotides: TGTGCCGGAGGACAGGGGGCCTCCTCTGGGGCCAACGTCCTGACTTTC.

The rearrangement links TRBV30 to TRBJ1-5; D remains unclear. CDR1 is GTSNPN and CDR2 is SVGIG in the germline V gene (reference sequence). V lost 0 bases, J lost 3 bases, and 12 bases lay in between. The CDR3 sequence is 15 residues long. CDR3 sequence: CAWSVLRGTNQPQHF. The CDR3 nucleotides are TGTGCCTGGAGTGTACTTCGGGGTACCAATCAGCCCCAGCATTTT.

The chain carries TRBV2 and TRBJ1-3; D is undetermined. CDR3 size: 15 residues. Germline V gene lookup returns CDR1 SNHLY and CDR2 FYNNEI. Trimming removed 3 bases at V and 2 bases at J, with 11 bases between. The CDR3 protein is CASSDEGLTGNTIYF. The CDR3 DNA sequence: TGTGCCAGCAGTGACGAGGGTCTAACTGGAAACACCATATATTTT.

The V gene is TRBV5-4, the J gene TRBJ2-3; the D is unclear. This CDR3 region has 13 residues. The V and J ends lost 5 bases and 3 bases respectively, with 10 bases between them. Germline lookup yields CDR1 SGHNT and CDR2 YYREEE (reference sequence). The CDR3 bases are TGTGCCAGCAGGCAACCTACTACAGATACGCAGTATTTT. It encodes CASRQPTTDTQYF.

The rearrangement joins TRBV19 to TRBJ1-5; tentative D call: TRBD1 (6 bases). CDR1 and CDR2 from the germline V gene are LNHDA and SQIVND (reference sequence). With 3 bases removed from V and 4 bases from J, the gap between germline ends came to 16 bases. The CDR3 length is 16 residues. Here the CDR3 DNA reads TGTGCCAGTAGTATGAGGAGACAGGTTGTTAATCAGCCCCAGCATTTT. This codes for CASSMRRQVVNQPQHF.

This chain connects TRBV5-4 to TRBJ2-5, with 9 bases identical to TRBD2. Germline CDR1 SGHNT, CDR2 YYREEE (reference sequence). The CDR3 is 15 amino acids. The J segment lost 4 bases and the V segment lost 3 bases, leaving 7 bases of the junction unmatched. The DNA for the CDR3 is TGTGCCAGCAGCTCATTTAGCGGGAGCGGAGAGACCCAGTACTTC. It encodes CASSSFSGSGETQYF.

The chain has TRBV2 and TRBJ2-7, with D possibly matching TRBD2 (6 bases). V gave up 10 bases and J gave up 3 bases, with 16 bases separating them. Germline values: CDR1 SNHLY, CDR2 FYNNEI. This CDR3 has 13 residues. In nucleotides, the CDR3 is TGTGCCATCGGGGCGGGGCTAGACTACGAGCAGTACTTC. Translation: CAIGAGLDYEQYF. Drawing the rest from reference TRBV2 and TRBJ2-7, the complete variable domain is EPEVTQTPSHQVTQMGQEVILRCVPISNHLYFYWYRQILGQKVEFLVSFYNNEISEKSEIFDDQFSVERPDGSNFTLKIRSTKLEDSAMYFCAIGAGLDYEQYFGPGTRLTVT.

As concerns this clone: This CDR3 is also generated by other DNA sequences in the sample. The V and J genes are TRBV19 and TRBJ1-1; a possible D gene is TRBD1 (5 bases). The CDR3 runs to 14 residues. Trimming stripped 3 bases from V and 2 bases from J, with 10 bases between. Germline lookup yields CDR1 LNHDA and CDR2 SQIVND (reference sequence). DNA for the CDR3: TGTGCCAGTAGTATCCAGGGCGGTAACACTGAAGCTTTCTTT. It is translated as CASSIQGGNTEAFF. Drawing the rest from reference TRBV19 and TRBJ1-1, the complete variable domain is DGGITQSPKYLFRKEGQNVTLSCEQNLNHDAMYWYRQDPGQGLRLIYYSQIVNDFQKGDIAEGYSVSREKKESFPLTVTSAQKNPTAFYLCASSIQGGNTEAFFGQGTRLTVV.

The chain joins TRBV4-2 to TRBJ2-3, with TRBD2 matching over 7 bases. The trim removed 0 bases at V and 2 bases at J, leaving 8 bases unmatched. Germline CDR1 is LGHNA and CDR2 is YNFKEQ. This CDR3 region has 17 residues. The CDR3 reads CASSQDPAGAPTDTQYF. The CDR3 DNA follows: TGTGCCAGCAGCCAAGATCCGGCGGGAGCCCCCACAGATACGCAGTATTTT.

The chain links TRBV20-1 to TRBJ2-4, with a weak D call TRBD1 (6 bases). The germline CDR1 and CDR2 sequences are DFQATT and SNEGSKA (reference sequence). The CDR3 runs 13 residues. V lost 3 bases and J 8 bases, leaving 14 bases between the germline ends. CDR3 nucleotide sequence: TGCAGTGCTAGTTCGGGACACCGGGACATTCAGTACTTC. Translated, it gives CSASSGHRDIQYF.

The chain combines TRBV10-3 with TRBJ2-7; possible D gene TRBD2, 5 bases. The germline V and J ends were trimmed by 0 bases and 0 bases, with 12 bases remaining between them. The germline V gene has CDR1 ENHRY and CDR2 SYGVKD. The CDR3 runs 16 residues. The CDR3 coding sequence is TGTGCCATCAGTGAGTCGAGTTCGGGGAGCTCCTACGAGCAGTACGTC. Amino acids: CAISESSSGSSYEQYV.

The chain is built from TRBV4-1 and TRBJ2-4; a weak D match, TRBD1 (6 bases). V was clipped by 1 base and J by 8 bases, with 15 bases between them. The germline V gene encodes CDR1 MGHRA and CDR2 YSYEKL. CDR3 length: 15 residues. CDR3 DNA sequence: TGCGCCAGCAGCCAAGGGAACAGGGCGATGGACATTCAGTACTTC. This translates into CASSQGNRAMDIQYF.

The gene calls are TRBV29-1 and TRBJ1-1; tentatively, D is TRBD1 (5 bases). This CDR3 has 11 residues. Trimming removed 4 bases from V and 4 bases from J, with 7 bases in between. The germline V gene encodes CDR1 SQVTM and CDR2 ANQGSEA. CDR3 nucleotides: TGCAGCGTTGGGAGGGGCACTGAAGCTTTCTTT. This translates into CSVGRGTEAFF.

The chain recombines TRBV9 with TRBJ2-7, with 9 bases that match TRBD1. In germline, CDR1 is SGDLS, CDR2 YYNGEE. Germline trimming cut 4 bases from V and 2 bases from J; bases unmatched to any gene: 7. This CDR3 is 15 amino acids long. DNA for the CDR3: TGTGCCAGCAGCACTCAGGGACAGGGTACCTACGAGCAGTACTTC. Translated: CASSTQGQGTYEQYF. Full variable domain (rest looked up from reference TRBV9 and TRBJ2-7): DSGVTQTPKHLITATGQRVTLRCSPRSGDLSVYWYQQSLDQGLQFLIQYYNGEERAKGNILERFSAQQFPDLHSELNLSSLELGDSALYFCASSTQGQGTYEQYFGPGTRLTVT.

The genes are TRBV5-4 and TRBJ2-2, with D tentatively TRBD2 (5 bases). Trimming removed 1 base from V and 4 bases from J, with 14 bases in between. The CDR3 runs 16 residues. Germline V gives CDR1 SGHNT, CDR2 YYREEE (reference sequence). As DNA, the CDR3 is TGTGCCAGCAGCTTGAGGACTGCGATTTTCACCGGGGAGCTGTTTTTT. This codes for CASSLRTAIFTGELFF. Drawing the rest from reference TRBV5-4 and TRBJ2-2, the complete variable domain is ETGVTQSPTHLIKTRGQQVTLRCSSQSGHNTVSWYQQALGQGPQFIFQYYREEENGRGNFPPRFSGLQFPNYSSELNVNALELDDSALYLCASSLRTAIFTGELFFGEGSRLTVL.

The chain has TRBV18 and TRBJ2-1; the D gene is possibly TRBD1 (5 bases). The germline CDR1 and CDR2 sequences are KGHSH and LQKENI. V gave up 2 bases and J gave up 0 bases, with 11 bases separating them. CDR3 length: 16 amino acids. CDR3 DNA sequence: TGTGCCAGCTCACCATCGGCCGACAGCTCCTACAATGAGCAGTTCTTC. Encoded protein: CASSPSADSSYNEQFF.

The V call is TRBV19, the J call TRBJ2-1, with 9 positions matching TRBD2. The CDR3 is made up of 17 amino acids. Germline V gives CDR1 LNHDA, CDR2 SQIVND (reference sequence). Germline trimming cut 3 bases from V and 7 bases from J; bases unmatched to any gene: 13. The CDR3 sequence: CASSMVLVAGEGNEQFF. Here the CDR3 DNA reads TGTGCCAGTAGTATGGTCTTGGTAGCGGGAGAGGGTAATGAGCAGTTCTTC.

This chain joins TRBV7-2 and TRBJ1-1; D not resolved. Germline V gene data show CDR1 as SGHTA and CDR2 as FQGNSA. The CDR3 loop spans 14 amino acids. V lost 2 bases, J lost 1 base, and 8 bases lay in between. CDR3 DNA: TGTGCCAGCAGCTTACGGAGGCAGAACACTGAAGCTTTCTTT. This translates into CASSLRRQNTEAFF.

V and J are TRBV12-3 or TRBV12-4 and TRBJ2-5; tentative D call: TRBD1 (6 bases). V gave up 5 bases and J gave up 9 bases, with 10 bases separating them. The CDR3 has 11 amino acids. The CDR3 nucleotides are TGTGCCAGCAGTAGGGGACAATCCCAGTACTTC. Translation: CASSRGQSQYF.

The V gene is TRBV6-2 or TRBV6-3, the J gene TRBJ2-5, with 7 bases matching TRBD2. The CDR3 spans 13 residues. J gave up 5 bases and V 3 bases, and 3 bases lay outside the gene matches. CDR1 MNHEY and CDR2 SVGEGT come from the germline V gene. The CDR3 DNA is TGTGCCAGCAGTTATGCCGGGAGGGAGACCCAGTACTTC. It yields the protein CASSYAGRETQYF.

This chain connects TRBV7-9 to TRBJ2-2; D is perhaps TRBD2 (5 bases). This CDR3 is built from 14 residues. The germline V and J ends were trimmed by 4 bases and 4 bases, with 10 bases remaining between them. The germline V gene encodes CDR1 SEHNR and CDR2 FQNEAQ (reference sequence). The CDR3 spells CASSSLALTGELFF. The CDR3 bases are TGTGCCAGCAGCTCCTTAGCGCTCACCGGGGAGCTGTTTTTT.

This chain joins TRBV6-5 and TRBJ2-7, with 10 bases that match TRBD1. Germline-derived CDR1 and CDR2 are MNHEY and SVGAGI. V gave up 6 bases and J gave up 5 bases; unmatched junction bases: 4. The CDR3 runs 13 residues. CDR3 nucleotide sequence: TGTGCCAGCAGACCGGACAGGGGGAACGAGCAGTACGTC. Translated, it gives CASRPDRGNEQYV.

This rearrangement joins TRBV10-3 to TRBJ1-5; D not certain. The CDR3 is made up of 13 amino acids. V gave up 0 bases and J gave up 5 bases, with 5 bases separating them. CDR1 is ENHRY, CDR2 SYGVKD, per germline. The CDR3 region is CAISESFDQPQHF. DNA for the CDR3: TGTGCCATCAGTGAGTCTTTCGATCAGCCCCAGCATTTT.

The CDR3 DNA sequence: TGTGCCAGCAGCCATTCTAGCGGGAGGGACCGGCAGTACGTC. Its protein is CASSHSSGRDRQYV. V and J are TRBV3-1 (or the pseudogene TRBV3-2) and TRBJ2-7; 12 nucleotides match TRBD2. CDR1 is LGHDT and CDR2 is YNNKEL in the germline V gene (reference sequence). V gave up 3 bases and J gave up 9 bases; unmatched junction bases: 6. The CDR3 loop spans 14 amino acids.

With regard to this clone: The same CDR3 arises from other DNA sequences in this sample as well. The rearrangement uses TRBV19 and TRBJ1-5; TRBD1 matches at 10 bases. CDR1 and CDR2 from the germline V gene are LNHDA and SQIVND (reference sequence). The junction had 3 bases not matched to a gene; V was cut back by 3 bases and J by 1 base. The CDR3 spans 16 residues. Here the CDR3 DNA reads TGTGCCAGTAGTATCGGGGACAGGGGAAGCAATCAGCCCCAGCATTTT. This sequence encodes CASSIGDRGSNQPQHF. The full variable domain, its missing parts supplied by reference TRBV19 and TRBJ1-5, is DGGITQSPKYLFRKEGQNVTLSCEQNLNHDAMYWYRQDPGQGLRLIYYSQIVNDFQKGDIAEGYSVSREKKESFPLTVTSAQKNPTAFYLCASSIGDRGSNQPQHFGDGTRLSIL.

The CDR3: CASSLTFSGGAGTDTQYF. The CDR3 nucleotides read TGTGCCAGCAGCTTAACCTTTAGCGGGGGGGCTGGGACAGATACGCAGTATTTT. The chain carries TRBV7-2 and TRBJ2-3, with TRBD2 matching 11 bases. The V segment lost 2 bases and the J segment 3 bases; nucleotides outside the gene matches: 10. CDR1 is SGHTA and CDR2 is FQGNSA in the germline V gene. This CDR3 comprises 18 residues.

This chain uses TRBV6-5 with TRBJ2-3; 9 bases align to TRBD1. CDR1 and CDR2 (germline): MNHEY, SVGAGI. The CDR3 covers 15 residues. Losses at the gene ends were 6 bases for V and 3 bases for J; bases not matched to a gene: 7. CDR3 sequence: CASSPNGQGTDTQYF. CDR3 in DNA: TGTGCCAGCAGCCCAAACGGACAGGGGACAGATACGCAGTATTTT.

V and J are TRBV19 and TRBJ2-2, with D perhaps TRBD2 (5 bases). CDR1 is LNHDA and CDR2 is SQIVND in the germline V gene (reference sequence). The CDR3 has 15 amino acids. The V gene lost 5 bases and the J gene lost 1 base, with 11 bases spanning the gap. CDR3 in DNA: TGTGCCAGTAGTTTAAAACTAGGGAACACCGGGGAGCTGTTTTTT. It translates to CASSLKLGNTGELFF.

The chain couples TRBV13 to TRBJ2-3; TRBD1 matches 7 bases. Germline CDR1 and CDR2: PRHDT and FYEKMQ (reference sequence). The CDR3 runs to 16 residues. J gave up 1 base and V 4 bases, and 8 bases lay outside the gene matches. The CDR3 loop is CASSSPGTEGTDTQYF. The CDR3 coding sequence is TGTGCCAGCAGCTCCCCCGGGACAGAGGGCACAGATACGCAGTATTTT.

This chain uses TRBV18 with TRBJ1-5, with D perhaps matching TRBD1 (6 bases). Germline CDR1 reads KGHSH; CDR2 reads LQKENI. V shed 6 bases and J shed 0 bases, with 12 bases lying between them. This CDR3 is built from 15 residues. The CDR3 DNA sequence: TGTGCCAGCTCCATCCAGGGGAATAGCAATCAGCCCCAGCATTTT. Translated: CASSIQGNSNQPQHF.

The genes are TRBV19 and TRBJ1-5; no definite D call. This CDR3 region has 17 residues. The V and J ends lost 6 bases and 3 bases respectively, with 21 bases between them. From germline, CDR1 is LNHDA and CDR2 SQIVND (reference sequence). The CDR3 protein is CASRDLRTAGYNQPQHF. CDR3 bases: TGTGCCAGTAGGGACCTTCGGACGGCGGGTTACAATCAGCCCCAGCATTTT.